This entry describes one TCR beta chain. Its target is not known. One junction end disagrees with the germline gene, perhaps due to a read error. The data were taken from a study of shared clonotypes between healthy human individuals. Points from the study as a whole: Clonotype sharing among donors likely depends on sequencing depth.

Several immunoSEQ 96-well plates shared each subset's DNA, each plate a replicate. This table comes from immunoSEQ multiplex PCR, and its TCRdb copy is limited to in-frame clones, with some not included. Of hundreds of thousands of clones in the sample, around 96% are singletons; the top ten hold around 0.25%. Selected positively for CCR7 and CD45RO-negative, naive CD8 cells excluded terminally differentiated effector memory CD45RA+ cells. The CDR3 is 14 residues long. Germline V lookup: CDR1 SGHTA, CDR2 FQGNSA. The chain uses TRBV7-2 and TRBJ1-5; the D gene is possibly TRBD1 (5 bases). The sequenced sample was naive CD8+ T cells sorted from blood. The sequence was collected from a man aged 30-40 years in good health. DNA for the CDR3: TGTGCCAGCAGTTTAGAGGGGAACAATCAGCCCCAGCATTTT. Residues: CASSLEGNNQPQHF.